The entry below describes one TCR beta chain. Its antigen is undetermined. Each CDR3 protein is one row after TCRdb ran MiXCR on the reads. The sample yields 680,000 or so distinct CDR3 sequences, roughly 35% seen once. The data were taken from a study of T cell repertoires in cytomegalovirus infection. Study-level information: Public TCR beta signatures indicated both CMV infection and matching HLA type.

Study conclusions and caveats: Cumulated frequencies of public TCR beta families served to identify carriers of CMV plus the relevant HLA. HLA-C-restricted TCR beta clonotypes specific for CMV led the ex vivo response.

Trimming left V 5 bases short and J 6 bases short, with 22 bases between. This CDR3 is 15 amino acids long. Germline V gene lookup returns CDR1 SQVTM and CDR2 ANQGSEA. This receptor was taken from a human donor in good health (CMV status not recorded). Some clones in this sample may be carry-over from other donors' samples. The sample taken for sequencing was PBMCs. V and J are TRBV29-1 and TRBJ1-1; D uncertain. The CDR3 here is CSVLVPQPRSAEAFF. The CDR3 DNA follows: TGCAGCGTTTTAGTCCCACAGCCAAGGAGCGCTGAAGCTTTCTTT.